This is a list of T cell receptor beta chains from one sample in a study of technical replicates of blood from several donors. Clones were read by immunoSEQ multiplex PCR, and TCRdb kept only the in-frame ones, dropping some. Found here are approximately 64,000 clones, around 88% of them singletons; the top ten hold approximately 5.1%. Sequenced sample: PBMCs. These receptors were obtained from a human donor in good health. Some clones in this sample may be carry-over from other donors' samples. Each CDR3 is given with its conserved first and last residue. Fields, in order: D gene, J gene, clone size, V gene, CDR3 protein, CDR3 DNA. D genes are given only for firm matches. Clone sizes are given selectively: once, few, many, or a class where the clone is expanded.

TRBD1,TRBJ2-7,-,TRBV7-2,CASSLVGSGQLSSYEQYF,TGTGCCAGCAGCTTAGTGGGATCGGGACAGTTAAGCTCCTACGAGCAGTACTTC
TRBD2,TRBJ2-1,few,TRBV11-2,CASSGSGGPEQFF,TGTGCCAGCAGCGGAAGCGGGGGACCTGAGCAGTTCTTC
TRBD1,TRBJ1-5,-,TRBV18,CASSPQGQGNQPQHF,TGTGCCAGCTCACCACAAGGACAGGGGAACCAGCCCCAGCATTTT
-,TRBJ1-1,-,TRBV30,CAWSPGPNTEAFF,TGTGCCTGGAGTCCGGGTCCTAACACTGAAGCTTTCTTT
-,TRBJ1-2,-,TRBV5-1,CASSLGQLINYGYTF,TGCGCCAGCAGCTTGGGACAGCTTATTAACTATGGCTACACCTTC
-,TRBJ2-7,-,TRBV6-4,CASSDEQKKTGGCEQYF,TGTGCCAGCAGTGACGAGCAAAAAAAAACCGGAGGGTGCGAGCAGTACTTC
TRBD1,TRBJ1-2,-,TRBV5-6,CASGRQGNYGYTF,TGTGCCAGCGGAAGACAGGGCAACTATGGCTACACCTTC
TRBD1,TRBJ2-2,-,TRBV7-9,CASSFRTGDTGELFF,TGTGCCAGCAGCTTTCGGACAGGGGACACCGGGGAGCTGTTTTTT
-,TRBJ2-7,-,TRBV4-3,CASSQEGGGAAYEQYF,TGCGCCAGCAGCCAAGAAGGGGGCGGGGCCGCCTACGAGCAGTACTTC
-,TRBJ1-3,-,TRBV30,CAWSATLTPNGNTIYF,TGTGCCTGGAGTGCCACCTTAACCCCCAACGGTAACACCATATATTTT
-,TRBJ2-2,-,TRBV6-6,CASSLSTGELFF,TGTGCCAGCAGTCTCAGCACCGGGGAGCTGTTTTTT
-,TRBJ2-1,-,TRBV29-1,CSVETGGGNEQFF,TGCAGCGTTGAAACAGGGGGAGGGAATGAGCAGTTCTTC
-,TRBJ1-6,-,TRBV7-8,CASSLGNRDSPLHF,TGTGCCAGCAGCTTAGGCAACAGAGATTCACCCCTCCACTTT
TRBD1,TRBJ1-1,-,TRBV10-1,CASSDETGGRWAFF,TGCGCCAGCAGTGACGAGACAGGGGGCAGGTGGGCTTTCTTT
TRBD2,TRBJ2-2,-,TRBV30,CAWMRGGGELFF,TGTGCCTGGATGCGGGGGGGCGGGGAGCTGTTTTTT
TRBD1,TRBJ1-2,-,TRBV7-9,CASSPQGADGYTF,TGTGCCAGCAGCCCTCAGGGGGCTGATGGCTACACCTTC
TRBD2,TRBJ2-3,-,TRBV5-1,CASSIAGGEDTQYF,TGCGCCAGCAGCATAGCGGGGGGCGAAGATACGCAGTATTTT
TRBD2,TRBJ2-1,-,TRBV2,CASTLSGRGRSYNEQFF,TGTGCCAGCACGCTTAGCGGGAGGGGAAGGTCCTACAATGAGCAGTTCTTC
-,TRBJ1-4,once,TRBV25-1,CASTTTEVGATNEKLFF,TGTGCCAGCACAACGACGGAGGTCGGTGCAACTAATGAAAAACTGTTTTTT
-,TRBJ2-5,-,TRBV6-5,CASSYSSLRETQYF,TGTGCCAGCAGTTACTCGAGTCTGCGAGAGACCCAGTACTTC
-,TRBJ1-2,few,TRBV6-1,CASSEAQGLNYGYTF,TGTGCCAGCAGTGAAGCCCAGGGGCTTAACTATGGCTACACCTTC
TRBD1,TRBJ1-6,-,TRBV7-2,CASSQPDRGRNSPLHF,TGTGCCAGCAGCCAACCGGACAGGGGGCGAAATTCACCCCTCCACTTT
-,TRBJ2-7,few,TRBV15,CATSGRDNYEQYF,TGTGCCACCAGCGGGAGGGACAACTACGAGCAGTACTTC
-,TRBJ1-2,-,TRBV5-1,CASSPPGDYGYTF,TGCGCCAGCAGTCCCCCAGGGGACTATGGCTACACCTTC
-,TRBJ1-3,-,TRBV11-2,CASSLRGFGNTIYF,TGTGCCAGCAGCTTAAGAGGGTTTGGAAACACCATATATTTT
-,TRBJ2-3,-,TRBV12-5,CASLGGPGADTQYF,TGTGCTAGTCTGGGGGGGCCAGGGGCAGATACGCAGTATTTT
TRBD2,TRBJ2-7,few,TRBV4-3,CASSQGILWRELPSYEQYF,TGCGCCAGCAGCCAAGGAATCCTCTGGCGGGAGCTTCCCTCCTACGAGCAGTACTTC
-,TRBJ1-5,once,TRBV9,CASSPTGGGVQPQHF,TGTGCCAGCAGCCCAACGGGTGGGGGCGTTCAGCCCCAGCATTTT
TRBD2,TRBJ2-1,-,TRBV9,CASSPTRRGEQFF,TGTGCCAGCAGCCCTACAAGGCGGGGGGAGCAGTTCTTC
-,TRBJ2-2,-,TRBV18,CASSPAQGTGELFF,TGTGCCAGCTCCCCAGCGCAGGGGACCGGGGAGCTGTTTTTT
TRBD1,TRBJ1-1,-,TRBV7-9,CASSLGQGARTEAFF,TGTGCCAGCAGCTTAGGGCAGGGGGCGAGGACTGAAGCTTTCTTT
TRBD2,TRBJ2-2,-,TRBV7-9,CASSWTSGNTGELFF,TGTGCCAGCAGCTGGACTAGCGGGAACACCGGGGAGCTGTTTTTT
TRBD2,TRBJ2-5,-,TRBV5-1,CASSGGTSGRGTQYF,TGCGCCAGCAGCGGAGGGACTAGCGGGAGGGGGACCCAGTACTTC
-,TRBJ2-3,once,TRBV5-1,CASRTTDTDTQYF,TGCGCCAGCAGAACAACAGATACAGATACGCAGTATTTT
TRBD1,TRBJ1-1,-,TRBV10-3,CAIRVGQGTEAFF,TGTGCCATCAGGGTTGGACAGGGCACTGAAGCTTTCTTT
TRBD2,TRBJ2-5,-,TRBV5-1,CASNPGTSGQETQYF,TGCGCCAGCAACCCCGGGACTAGCGGACAAGAGACCCAGTACTTC
TRBD2,TRBJ2-5,-,TRBV7-8,CASSLGGTSGVRQETQYF,TGTGCCAGCAGCTTAGGGGGAACTAGCGGGGTTAGACAAGAGACCCAGTACTTC
TRBD2,TRBJ2-1,-,TRBV25-1,CASSSGRAYNEQFF,TGTGCCAGCAGCAGCGGGAGAGCCTACAATGAGCAGTTCTTC
TRBD2,TRBJ2-7,-,TRBV4-3,CASSQDFSGSSYEQYF,TGCGCCAGCAGCCAAGATTTCAGCGGGAGCTCCTACGAGCAGTACTTC
-,TRBJ2-3,once,TRBV2,CASSLYDDTQYF,TGTGCCAGCAGCCTCTATGATGATACGCAGTATTTT
-,TRBJ2-4,-,TRBV29-1,CSVSTKYIQYF,TGCAGCGTTTCCACAAAGTACATTCAGTACTTC
TRBD2,TRBJ2-1,-,TRBV29-1,CSVVEWGLADNEQFF,TGCAGCGTTGTTGAGTGGGGACTAGCGGACAATGAGCAGTTCTTC
TRBD1,TRBJ1-4,-,TRBV9,CASSAGQATNEKLFF,TGTGCCAGCAGCGCGGGACAGGCAACTAATGAAAAACTGTTTTTT
-,TRBJ2-1,-,TRBV5-1,CASSFESLSEQFF,TGCGCCAGCAGCTTTGAGAGCTTGAGTGAGCAGTTCTTC
-,TRBJ1-3,-,TRBV6-1,CASSGQGGGNTIYF,TGTGCCAGCAGCGGGCAGGGAGGAGGAAACACCATATATTTT
TRBD2,TRBJ2-5,-,TRBV7-2,CASSLERGETQYF,TGTGCCAGCAGCTTAGAGCGGGGGGAGACCCAGTACTTC
TRBD1,TRBJ1-2,-,TRBV23-1,CASSQPVRDRGEARYTF,TGCGCCAGCAGTCAACCCGTCCGGGACAGGGGTGAGGCTCGCTACACCTTC
TRBD1,TRBJ1-1,-,TRBV2,CASSGTGGRTEAFF,TGTGCCAGCAGCGGGACAGGGGGCAGAACTGAAGCTTTCTTT
-,TRBJ2-7,-,TRBV4-2,CASSQGARSTEQYF,TGTGCCAGCAGCCAAGGGGCCCGGTCTACCGAGCAGTACTTC
TRBD1,TRBJ1-1,-,TRBV10-3,CATGDRGQNTEAFF,TGTGCCACTGGGGACAGGGGGCAGAACACTGAAGCTTTCTTT
TRBD2,TRBJ2-7,-,TRBV5-6,CASRGGLFGGPNEQYF,TGTGCCAGCAGGGGGGGACTATTTGGAGGGCCGAACGAGCAGTACTTC
-,TRBJ2-7,-,TRBV30,CAWSFFDEQYF,TGTGCCTGGAGTTTCTTTGACGAGCAGTACTTC